This TCR beta chain comes out of a study of monozygotic twins with inflammatory bowel disease. TCRdb reanalyzed the 5' RACE reads and collapses them to one entry per CDR3 protein, without DNA. The repertoire shows hundreds of thousands of distinct CDR3 sequences; the top ten hold about 2.6%. Whole-blood RNA isolation (total RNA) proceeded without T cell sorting. The sequencing sample was made of blood. The clonotype was recovered from a human donor with ulcerative colitis or Crohn's disease, or a healthy co-twin of an affected twin (not recorded which).

CDR3 amino acids: CASSSRGGSSNEQFF. This chain links TRBV7-2 with TRBJ2-1; the TRBD2 assignment by TCRdb is unverifiable without DNA. The V gene's germline CDR1 is SGHTA and CDR2 FQGNSA. The CDR3 consists of 15 residues.